The 20 T cell receptor beta chains below come from one sample, sequenced in a study of blood T cell repertoires in COVID-19. Produced via immunoSEQ multiplex PCR; TCRdb's table is partial and in-frame only. Of some 140,000 clones listed, 70% to 80% are singletons. Material: peripheral blood. The receptors derive from a human donor in a cohort sampled during active COVID-19.

Turning to this clone: The junction does not match germline at one end; this may be a read error. This chain joins TRBV2 and TRBJ2-7, with D possibly TRBD2 on 5 matching bases. The CDR3 runs to 11 residues. Germline CDR1 is SNHLY and CDR2 is FYNNEI. CDR3 in DNA: TGTGCCAGCAGTGAACCGTCTCGCGGGCACTTC. Translation: CASSEPSRGHF.

The gene calls are TRBV19 and TRBJ2-6; 12 bases are shared with TRBD1. This CDR3 contains 17 residues. Unmatched junction bases numbered 4, after V lost 5 bases and J lost 2 bases. The germline V gene encodes CDR1 LNHDA and CDR2 SQIVND (reference sequence). This chain's CDR3 is CASSSGTGGAGANVLTF. The CDR3 coding sequence is TGTGCCAGTAGTTCAGGGACAGGGGGCGCTGGGGCCAACGTCCTGACTTTC. Together with reference TRBV19 and TRBJ2-6, the CDR3 gives the full variable domain: DGGITQSPKYLFRKEGQNVTLSCEQNLNHDAMYWYRQDPGQGLRLIYYSQIVNDFQKGDIAEGYSVSREKKESFPLTVTSAQKNPTAFYLCASSSGTGGAGANVLTFGAGSRLTVL.

This clone came up a few times. The gene calls are TRBV5-1 and TRBJ1-2; 7 nucleotides line up with TRBD1. Germline CDR1 is SGHRS and CDR2 is YFSETQ. V lost 3 bases to trimming and J lost 6 bases; unmatched junction nucleotides: 11. The CDR3 is 15 residues long. The CDR3 nucleotides read TGCGCCAGCAGCTCCGTCCGGGACAGCTTCAATGGCTACACCTTC. Its translation: CASSSVRDSFNGYTF. Full variable domain (outside the CDR3, taken from reference TRBV5-1 and TRBJ1-2): KAGVTQTPRYLIKTRGQQVTLSCSPISGHRSVSWYQQTPGQGLQFLFEYFSETQRNKGNFPGRFSGRQFSNSRSEMNVSTLELGDSALYLCASSSVRDSFNGYTFGSGTRLTVV.

V is TRBV11-2 and J is TRBJ1-1, with D hard to call. The CDR3 sequence is 12 residues long. The V end lost 4 bases, the J end lost 6 bases, and 9 bases lay between the germline ends. CDR1 and CDR2 from the germline V gene are SGHAT and FQNNGV. This CDR3 reads CASSSPPPEAFF. For the CDR3, the DNA is TGTGCCAGCAGCTCCCCTCCCCCTGAAGCTTTCTTT.

The chain recombines TRBV19 with TRBJ2-1, with TRBD2 matching over 9 bases. The CDR3 has 15 residues. Germline V lookup: CDR1 LNHDA, CDR2 SQIVND (reference sequence). Losses at the gene ends were 3 bases for V and 2 bases for J; bases not matched to a gene: 2. CDR3 sequence: CASSIWTSAYNEQFF. The CDR3 coding sequence is TGTGCCAGTAGTATTTGGACTAGCGCCTACAATGAGCAGTTCTTC.

This clone is categorized as medium-sized (0.01 to 0.1%). The sample carries other DNA sequences with the same CDR3. The chain joins TRBV14 to TRBJ1-6, with 9 nucleotides matching TRBD1. This CDR3 comprises 15 residues. CDR1 is SGHDN and CDR2 is FVKESK in the germline V gene. The junction had 4 bases not matched to a gene; V was cut back by 0 bases and J by 10 bases. The DNA of the CDR3 is TGTGCCAGCAGCCAAGAGGGGACAGGGTACTCACCCCTCCACTTT. Protein product: CASSQEGTGYSPLHF.

This clone has more than one count but fewer than ten. This chain joins TRBV28 and TRBJ2-5; 8 nucleotides agree with TRBD1. The CDR3 sequence is 13 residues long. Germline V CDR1 and CDR2: MDHEN, SYDVKM. The V gene end was trimmed by 7 bases and the J gene end by 5 bases; junction bases not matched to a gene: 6. The CDR3 sequence is CASTPTGAETQYF. The CDR3, as DNA: TGTGCCAGCACCCCGACAGGGGCGGAGACCCAGTACTTC.

The chain has TRBV9 and TRBJ1-1; unclear D gene. In germline, CDR1 is SGDLS, CDR2 YYNGEE. The CDR3 loop spans 14 amino acids. V shed 2 bases and J shed 1 base, with 9 bases lying between them. The CDR3 is CASSVGQWNTEAFF. CDR3 sequence (DNA): TGTGCCAGCAGCGTTGGGCAGTGGAACACTGAAGCTTTCTTT. The whole variable domain, filled in from reference TRBV9 and TRBJ1-1, reads DSGVTQTPKHLITATGQRVTLRCSPRSGDLSVYWYQQSLDQGLQFLIQYYNGEERAKGNILERFSAQQFPDLHSELNLSSLELGDSALYFCASSVGQWNTEAFFGQGTRLTVV.

Only one count was recorded for this clone. The chain is built from TRBV4-2 and TRBJ2-2; 10 nucleotides match TRBD2. Germline V gene lookup returns CDR1 LGHNA and CDR2 YNFKEQ. CDR3 length: 16 residues. V shed 3 bases, J shed 6 bases, and the junction held 7 bases outside the gene matches. CDR3: CASSQEAGGPAGELFF. The CDR3 DNA reads as TGTGCCAGCAGCCAGGAAGCGGGGGGGCCGGCCGGGGAGCTGTTTTTT.

The V call is TRBV6-1, the J call TRBJ1-5; no reliable D call. The CDR3 is 13 residues long. CDR1 and CDR2 (germline): MNHNS, SASEGT. Trimming took 1 base from V and 7 from J, leaving 8 bases between them. The CDR3 is CASSEGPKQPQHF. CDR3 sequence (DNA): TGTGCCAGCAGTGAAGGGCCGAAGCAGCCCCAGCATTTT.

The V gene is TRBV11-2, the J gene TRBJ2-5, with no clear D. V was shortened by 5 bases and J by 1 base, with 11 bases between the two germline ends. The CDR3 extends over 14 amino acids. Germline CDR1 SGHAT, CDR2 FQNNGV. The CDR3 DNA is TGTGCCAGCAGCCCGTCGGTCACCCAAGAGACCCAGTACTTC. The encoded protein is CASSPSVTQETQYF. Together with reference TRBV11-2 and TRBJ2-5, the CDR3 gives the full variable domain: EAGVAQSPRYKIIEKRQSVAFWCNPISGHATLYWYQQILGQGPKLLIQFQNNGVVDDSQLPKDRFSAERLKGVDSTLKIQPAKLEDSAVYLCASSPSVTQETQYFGPGTRLLVL.

This chain uses TRBV25-1 with TRBJ2-3, with 11 nucleotides matching TRBD1. In germline, CDR1 is MGHDK, CDR2 SYGVNS. CDR3 length: 16 residues. V was pared by 5 bases and J by 5 bases, with 9 bases of the junction left unmatched. The CDR3 loop is CASSSYGTGGGDTQYF. The CDR3 coding sequence is TGTGCCAGCAGTTCTTACGGGACAGGGGGAGGAGATACGCAGTATTTT.

This clone occurred a few times. The rearrangement joins TRBV11-2 to TRBJ1-1; D is uncertain. This CDR3 has 15 amino acids. Germline CDR1 reads SGHAT; CDR2 reads FQNNGV. V was clipped by 5 bases and J by 1 base, with 14 bases between them. CDR3 protein: CASSHREGRNTEAFF. CDR3 DNA sequence: TGTGCCAGCAGCCATCGGGAGGGTCGGAACACTGAAGCTTTCTTT.

The chain links TRBV19 to TRBJ1-4; TRBD1 is a possible D gene (6 bases). The CDR3 consists of 15 residues. The V end lost 5 bases, the J end lost 4 bases, and 14 bases lay between the germline ends. Per germline, CDR1 LNHDA and CDR2 SQIVND (reference sequence). The CDR3 DNA reads as TGTGCCAGTAGTTCGACAGGTGAATTTAATGAAAAACTGTTTTTT. Translation: CASSSTGEFNEKLFF.

V is TRBV5-4 and J is TRBJ1-2; D perhaps matches TRBD1 (6 bases). The germline V and J ends were trimmed by 4 bases and 3 bases, with 16 bases remaining between them. CDR3 length: 15 residues. Germline loops: CDR1 SGHNT, CDR2 YYREEE (reference sequence). CDR3 amino acids: CASSQGGGADYGYTF. The CDR3 nucleotides are TGTGCCAGCAGCCAAGGGGGGGGCGCGGACTATGGCTACACCTTC. Filled out from reference TRBV5-4 and TRBJ1-2, the complete variable domain reads ETGVTQSPTHLIKTRGQQVTLRCSSQSGHNTVSWYQQALGQGPQFIFQYYREEENGRGNFPPRFSGLQFPNYSSELNVNALELDDSALYLCASSQGGGADYGYTFGSGTRLTVV.

This clone occurred a few times. V usage is TRBV30 and J usage is TRBJ1-6; a weak D match, TRBD1 (5 bases). V was clipped by 3 bases and J by 6 bases, with 18 bases between them. The germline CDR1 and CDR2 sequences are GTSNPN and SVGIG (reference sequence). The CDR3 spans 16 residues. DNA for the CDR3: TGTGCCTGGAGAAACGGGGGTGGGGGATTTAATTCACCCCTCCACTTT. Protein: CAWRNGGGGFNSPLHF.

The rearrangement uses TRBV19 and TRBJ2-7; 8 bases fit TRBD1. The CDR3 consists of 13 residues. The V and J ends lost 5 bases and 2 bases, in that order; junction bases with no gene match: 2. Germline assignment: CDR1 LNHDA and CDR2 SQIVND (reference sequence). CDR3 in DNA: TGTGCCAGTAGTCACAGGGGGGCCTACGAGCAGTACTTC. It encodes CASSHRGAYEQYF.

This clone occurred a few times. The chain joins TRBV5-1 to TRBJ2-3; D is uncertain. The germline CDR1 and CDR2 sequences are SGHRS and YFSETQ. The CDR3 sequence is 14 residues long. Trimming took 0 bases from V and 5 from J, leaving 10 bases between them. CDR3 amino acids: CASSLDSLRDTQYF. The DNA of the CDR3 is TGCGCCAGCAGCTTGGACAGTCTCAGAGATACGCAGTATTTT. Full variable domain (outside the CDR3, taken from reference TRBV5-1 and TRBJ2-3): KAGVTQTPRYLIKTRGQQVTLSCSPISGHRSVSWYQQTPGQGLQFLFEYFSETQRNKGNFPGRFSGRQFSNSRSEMNVSTLELGDSALYLCASSLDSLRDTQYFGPGTRLTVL.

This chain links TRBV10-2 with TRBJ1-5; tentative D call: TRBD1 (5 bases). This CDR3 spans 16 amino acids. V was shortened by 0 bases and J by 0 bases, with 9 bases between the two germline ends. Germline lookup yields CDR1 WSHSY and CDR2 SAAADI. The CDR3 is CASSESTGSSNQPQHF. The DNA of the CDR3 is TGCGCCAGCAGTGAGTCAACAGGCAGTAGCAATCAGCCCCAGCATTTT.

J is TRBJ2-3 and V is TRBV21-1; TRBD2, the D gene given by the table, was not confirmed from the DNA. TRBV21-1 counts as a pseudogene. The length of the CDR3 is 17 residues. The DNA for the CDR3 is TGTGCCAGCAGCAAACTGAGTGACGGCGGGGGGTCGGGTACGCAGTATTTT. Encoded protein: CASSKLSDGGGSGTQYF.